Here is one T cell receptor beta chain with its context. Its specificity is not known. The nonmyeloablative bone marrow transplants came from related graft donors, with transient mixed chimerism. TCRdb keeps only in-frame clones here, not all; method: immunoSEQ multiplex PCR. Of 55,000 to 75,000 clones in the sample, around 87% were seen once. V shed 6 bases and J shed 6 bases, with 12 bases lying between them. Germline CDR1 reads SGHRS; CDR2 reads YFSETQ. The length of the CDR3 is 12 residues. These data are taken from a study of Tregs in tolerant kidney transplant recipients. Whole-study results and caveats: Expanding Tregs on activated donor B cells appeared to best identify donor-specific TCRbeta clones.

This chain uses TRBV5-1 with TRBJ1-2; D is undetermined. The sample in question was CD4+ T cells from blood (PBMCs), obtained 6 months after the transplant. The sequence was obtained from a human patient who received a combined kidney and bone marrow transplant. Some of these T cells may belong to the graft donor. For the CDR3, the DNA is TGCGCCAGCAACGAAGAGGGAGATGGCTACACCTTC. As protein: CASNEEGDGYTF.